This T cell receptor beta chain was identified in a study of cytomegalovirus exposure and HLA in healthy donors. Study context: The 90 to 150 validation repertoires, a later analysis reported, used the same platform as the roughly 700 repertoires from the first cohort.

Sequenced by immunoSEQ multiplex PCR; TCRdb stores in-frame clones only, minus some. The sample shows fewer than 150,000 clones, roughly 88% of them seen only once. Regarding this clone: Its antigen is not identified.

Study-level results: The authors listed approximately 160 TCR beta chains as cytomegalovirus-associated.

Germline CDR1 and CDR2: SGHNT and YYREEE (reference sequence). CDR3 length equals 16 residues. The ends were cut back, 3 bases at V and 4 bases at J, with 16 bases in the middle. The chain joins TRBV5-4 to TRBJ2-2, with D perhaps matching TRBD1 (6 bases). The origin of this receptor is a woman aged 18 to 35 in good health and CMV-seropositive. Sequenced material: PBMCs. In DNA, the CDR3 is TGTGCCAGCAGCTCGGCCGCCAGGGGTGGCACCGGGGAGCTGTTTTTT. Translating it yields CASSSAARGGTGELFF.